Shown below are 15 T cell receptor beta chains from a single sample sequenced in a study of shared clonotypes between healthy human individuals. CD8 cells regarded as naive lacked CD45RO, were positively chosen for CCR7, and omitted terminally differentiated effector memory CD45RA+ cells. Libraries were prepared by immunoSEQ multiplex PCR; TCRdb keeps only in-frame clonotypes and omits some of them. This table holds some 2,100,000 clones, about 93% found once. Sequencing input: naive CD8+ T cells from PBMCs. These receptors were obtained from a man between 18 and 29 years old in good health. Some clones in this sample may be carry-over from other donors' samples.

The V gene is TRBV11-3, the J gene TRBJ1-2; no definite D call. With 0 bases removed from V and 4 bases from J, the gap between germline ends came to 15 bases. CDR1 and CDR2 from the germline V gene are SGHNT and YENEEA. The CDR3 is 16 amino acids. The CDR3 loop is CASSLDLGFRRYGYTF. CDR3 sequence (DNA): TGTGCCAGCAGCTTAGATTTAGGGTTCCGTCGCTATGGCTACACCTTC.

The chain recombines TRBV7-9 with TRBJ2-7; maybe TRBD2 (5 bases). Germline V gene lookup returns CDR1 SEHNR and CDR2 FQNEAQ (reference sequence). The CDR3 is 17 residues long. V was cut by 5 bases and J by 1 base, with 21 bases left in between. DNA for the CDR3: TGTGCCAGCAGCAGTCGAGGCCCGGGGTCCGGGTCCTACGAGCAGTACTTC. It translates to CASSSRGPGSGSYEQYF.

In this sample, this clone turned up once. This rearrangement joins TRBV4-1 to TRBJ2-1, with 8 bases matching TRBD2. Germline V CDR1 and CDR2: MGHRA, YSYEKL. The CDR3 is made up of 17 amino acids. V lost 0 bases to trimming and J lost 8 bases; unmatched junction nucleotides: 12. The DNA for the CDR3 is TGCGCCAGCAGCCAAGATCAGCCGGGAGGGCCGGGCGATGAGCAGTTCTTC. This sequence encodes CASSQDQPGGPGDEQFF.

This chain uses TRBV5-6 with TRBJ2-1, with D possibly TRBD2 on 6 matching bases. Germline-derived CDR1 and CDR2 are SGHDT and YYEEEE. The CDR3 is 18 residues long. V dropped 0 bases and J dropped 5 bases, with 21 bases sitting between them. CDR3 sequence reads: CASSLVMYLGGKNNEQFF. The CDR3 nucleotides read TGTGCCAGCAGCTTGGTTATGTACCTCGGCGGGAAGAACAATGAGCAGTTCTTC.

The CDR3 protein is CASSLRTGPRGPQHF. CDR3 DNA sequence: TGTGCCAGTAGTTTAAGGACAGGGCCAAGGGGGCCCCAGCATTTT. This chain joins TRBV19 and TRBJ1-5, with 8 bases matching TRBD1. Germline CDR1 and CDR2: LNHDA and SQIVND (reference sequence). J was trimmed by 9 bases and V by 5 bases; bases with no gene match: 12. This CDR3 contains 15 residues.

The rearrangement uses TRBV5-1 and TRBJ2-7; 9 bases are shared with TRBD1. The CDR3 contains 13 residues. J gave up 3 bases and V 8 bases, and 6 bases lay outside the gene matches. Germline-derived CDR1 and CDR2 are SGHRS and YFSETQ. CDR3: CASRQGDRYEQYF. The DNA for the CDR3 is TGCGCCAGTCGACAGGGGGATCGCTACGAGCAGTACTTC.

The rearrangement joins TRBV15 to TRBJ1-1; the match to TRBD1 covers 9 bases. The ends lost 0 bases at V and 7 bases at J; junction bases unmatched: 3. This CDR3 is 14 amino acids long. From germline, CDR1 is LNHNV and CDR2 YYDKDF (reference sequence). The CDR3 nucleotides are TGTGCCACCAGCAGAGAGGACAGGGGTTATGAAGCTTTCTTT. This codes for CATSREDRGYEAFF.

The chain employs TRBV6-5 and TRBJ2-1; D is possibly TRBD2 (5 bases). V gave up 4 bases and J gave up 6 bases, with 19 bases separating them. CDR3 length: 16 amino acids. The germline V gene has CDR1 MNHEY and CDR2 SVGAGI. The CDR3 loop reads CASSSLPGSPFNEQFF. The CDR3, as DNA: TGTGCCAGCAGTTCTCTCCCGGGGTCCCCCTTCAATGAGCAGTTCTTC.

The chain employs TRBV6-1 and TRBJ2-3; 9 nucleotides align to TRBD2. The CDR3 consists of 16 residues. The V segment lost 2 bases and the J segment 3 bases; nucleotides outside the gene matches: 6. Germline V gives CDR1 MNHNS, CDR2 SASEGT. The CDR3 coding sequence is TGTGCCAGCAGTGAAATGGTGAGCGGGAGGACAGATACGCAGTATTTT. This encodes CASSEMVSGRTDTQYF.

The chain couples TRBV4-3 to TRBJ2-1; 8 nucleotides match TRBD1. Germline assignment: CDR1 LGHNA and CDR2 YSLEER. Trimming cost V 0 bases and J 6 bases; bases outside gene matches: 4. The CDR3 totals 15 residues. CDR3 protein: CASSQETGDFNEQFF. In nucleotides, the CDR3 is TGCGCCAGCAGCCAAGAGACAGGGGATTTCAATGAGCAGTTCTTC.

The chain combines TRBV15 with TRBJ1-1, with a possible D match to TRBD1 (5 bases). This CDR3 has 15 residues. CDR1 LNHNV and CDR2 YYDKDF come from the germline V gene (reference sequence). The V end lost 5 bases, the J end lost 0 bases, and 13 bases lay between the germline ends. The CDR3 bases are TGTGCCACCAGCGGCCGGGACCCTGTGAACACTGAAGCTTTCTTT. This gives the protein CATSGRDPVNTEAFF.

The J gene is TRBJ2-6, the V gene TRBV27; 13 bases align to TRBD2. The CDR3 contains 18 residues. The germline V gene encodes CDR1 MNHEY and CDR2 SMNVEV (reference sequence). V lost 3 bases and J lost 1; bases outside the gene matches: 3. The CDR3 here is CASSFRLAGGSGANVLTF. The CDR3 DNA is TGTGCCAGCAGTTTCAGACTAGCGGGAGGATCTGGGGCCAACGTCCTGACTTTC.

The chain joins TRBV7-6 to TRBJ2-3; 7 bases are shared with TRBD1. The CDR3 has 18 residues. V gave up 5 bases and J gave up 5 bases; unmatched junction bases: 19. Germline CDR1 is SGHVS and CDR2 is FNYEAQ. CDR3 in amino acids: CASSGPALITGAGDTQYF. Written as DNA, the CDR3 is TGTGCCAGCAGCGGCCCGGCCCTCATAACAGGGGCGGGAGATACGCAGTATTTT.

CDR3 protein: CASSPSRGASGTQYF. CDR3 nucleotide sequence: TGTGCCAGCAGTCCTTCTCGAGGGGCCTCCGGTACGCAGTATTTT. V and J are TRBV7-2 and TRBJ2-3; the D call may be TRBD1 or TRBD2 (5 bases each). V shed 6 bases and J shed 8 bases, with 21 bases lying between them. Germline CDR1 SGHTA, CDR2 FQGNSA. This CDR3 contains 15 residues.

The J gene is TRBJ2-7, the V gene TRBV9; possibly TRBD1 or TRBD2 for D (5 bases each). Germline V CDR1 and CDR2: SGDLS, YYNGEE. Trimming took 4 bases from V and 2 from J, leaving 10 bases between them. The CDR3 spans 13 residues. In DNA form, the CDR3 reads TGTGCCAGCAGCTATGGGGGAGCCTACGAGCAGTACTTC. Protein: CASSYGGAYEQYF.